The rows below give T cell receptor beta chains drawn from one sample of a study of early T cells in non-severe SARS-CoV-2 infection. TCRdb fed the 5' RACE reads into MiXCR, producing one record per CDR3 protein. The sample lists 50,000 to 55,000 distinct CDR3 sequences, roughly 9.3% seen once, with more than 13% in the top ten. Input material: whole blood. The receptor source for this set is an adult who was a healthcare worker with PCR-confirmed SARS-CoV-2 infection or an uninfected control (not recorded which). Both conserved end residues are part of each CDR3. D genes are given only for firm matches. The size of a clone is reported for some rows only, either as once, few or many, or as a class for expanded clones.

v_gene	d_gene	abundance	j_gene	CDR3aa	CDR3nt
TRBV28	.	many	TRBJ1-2	CASSFRGNYGYTF	TGTGCCAGCAGTTTCCGGGGTAACTATGGCTACACCTTC
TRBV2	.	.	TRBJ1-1	CASSVGQNTEAFF	TGTGCCAGCAGTGTGGGACAGAACACTGAAGCTTTCTTT
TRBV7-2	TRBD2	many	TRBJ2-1	CASSFGLADYNEQFF	TGTGCCAGCAGCTTCGGACTAGCGGACTACAATGAGCAGTTCTTC
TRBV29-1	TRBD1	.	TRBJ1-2	CSANRGTYGYTF	TGCAGCGCTAACAGGGGCACCTATGGCTACACCTTC
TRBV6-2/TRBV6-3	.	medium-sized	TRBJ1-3	CASSYSSNPGNTIYF	TGTGCCAGCAGTTACTCTTCCAATCCTGGAAACACCATATATTTT
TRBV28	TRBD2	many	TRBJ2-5	CASSFRLAGAETQYF	TGTGCCAGCAGTTTCCGACTAGCGGGAGCGGAGACCCAGTACTTC
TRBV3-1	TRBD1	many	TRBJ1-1	CASSKEGTGGTEAFF	TGTGCCAGCAGCAAAGAGGGGACAGGGGGCACTGAAGCTTTCTTT
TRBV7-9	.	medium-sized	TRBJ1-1	CASSLDSTEAFF	TGTGCCAGCAGCTTAGATTCCACAGAGGCTTTCTTT
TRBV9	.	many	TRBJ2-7	CASSVESAGSDEQYF	TGTGCCAGCAGCGTAGAGTCGGCAGGGAGCGACGAGCAGTACTTC
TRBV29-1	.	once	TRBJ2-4	CSILILNIQYF	TGCAGCATCCTCATACTGAACATTCAGTACTTC
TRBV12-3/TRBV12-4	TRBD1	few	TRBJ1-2	CASSPQGGGYTF	TGTGCCAGCAGTCCACAGGGGGGTGGCTACACCTTC
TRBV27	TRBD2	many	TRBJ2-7	CASSFNSAGGVYEQYF	TGTGCCAGCAGTTTTAATTCTGCGGGAGGGGTCTACGAGCAGTACTTC
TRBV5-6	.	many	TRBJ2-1	CASSFSSGSYNEQFF	TGTGCCAGCAGCTTTTCTTCCGGGTCCTACAATGAGCAGTTCTTC
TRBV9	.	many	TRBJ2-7	CASSVVYVSYEQYF	TGTGCCAGCAGCGTAGTTTACGTCAGCTACGAGCAGTACTTC
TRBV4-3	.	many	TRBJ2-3	CASSLGREGRGITDTQYF	TGCGCCAGCAGCCTTGGCCGCGAGGGGCGGGGTATCACAGATACGCAGTATTTT
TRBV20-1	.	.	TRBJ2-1	CSASLGDFHNEQFF	TGCAGTGCTAGTTTAGGGGACTTCCACAATGAGCAGTTCTTC
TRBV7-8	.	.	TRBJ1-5	CASSSSREENQPQHF	TGTGCCAGCAGCTCCTCTAGGGAGGAAAATCAGCCCCAGCATTTT
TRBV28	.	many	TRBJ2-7	CASSLWGEGLPKTKYF	TGTGCCAGCAGTTTATGGGGTGAGGGCCTTCCGAAGACCAAGTACTTC
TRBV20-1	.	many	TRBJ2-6	CSASENSGSGANVLTF	TGCAGTGCTAGTGAGAATAGCGGCTCTGGGGCCAACGTCCTGACTTTC
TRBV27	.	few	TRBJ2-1	CASSPSVNEQFF	TGTGCCAGCAGTCCCTCGGTCAATGAGCAGTTCTTC
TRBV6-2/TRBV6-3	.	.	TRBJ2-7	CASRRTGTYEQYF	TGTGCCAGCAGACGTACAGGGACCTACGAGCAGTACTTC
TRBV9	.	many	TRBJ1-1	CASSPGPRDAEAFF	TGTGCCAGCAGCCCCGGGCCCAGAGACGCTGAAGCTTTCTTT
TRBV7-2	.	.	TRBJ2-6	CASSLEVSGANVLTF	TGTGCCAGCAGCTTAGAAGTCTCTGGGGCCAACGTCCTGACTTTC
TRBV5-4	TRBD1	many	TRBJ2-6	CASSPGQFSGANVLTF	TGTGCCAGCAGCCCGGGACAGTTTTCTGGGGCCAACGTCCTGACTTTC
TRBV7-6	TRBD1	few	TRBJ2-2	CASSPRQGMMNTGELFF	TGTGCCAGCAGCCCCAGACAGGGAATGATGAACACCGGGGAGCTGTTTTTT
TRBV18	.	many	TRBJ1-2	CASSPLGNHYGYTF	TGTGCCAGCTCACCCCTTGGGAATCACTATGGCTACACCTTC
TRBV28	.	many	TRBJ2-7	CASKGPRQYF	TGTGCCAGCAAGGGCCCCAGGCAGTACTTC
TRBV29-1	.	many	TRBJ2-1	CSAAYNEQFF	TGCAGCGCCGCATACAATGAGCAGTTCTTC
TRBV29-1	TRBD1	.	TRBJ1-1	CSVAGQGRTEAFF	TGCAGCGTCGCAGGACAGGGGAGGACTGAAGCTTTCTTT
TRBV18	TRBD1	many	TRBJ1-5	CASSRGQVSNQPQHF	TGTGCCAGCTCCCGAGGACAGGTTAGCAATCAGCCCCAGCATTTT
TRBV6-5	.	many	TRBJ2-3	CASSPLQGLGPDTQYF	TGTGCCAGCAGTCCCCTGCAGGGTTTAGGACCAGATACGCAGTATTTT
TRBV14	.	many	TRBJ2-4	CASSQSGEKAKNIQYF	TGTGCCAGCAGCCAGTCAGGGGAGAAGGCCAAAAACATTCAGTACTTC
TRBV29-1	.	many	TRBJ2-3	CSVRGGAKDTQYF	TGCAGCGTTAGGGGGGGGGCCAAGGATACGCAGTATTTT
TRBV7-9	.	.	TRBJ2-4	CASSLVGRERQNGIQYF	TGTGCCAGCAGCTTAGTGGGACGGGAGAGACAGAACGGCATTCAGTACTTC
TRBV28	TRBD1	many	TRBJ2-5	CASSSALQGAGETQYF	TGTGCCAGCAGTTCCGCCCTACAGGGGGCGGGTGAGACCCAGTACTTC
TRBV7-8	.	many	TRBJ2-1	CASSVDGGSYNEQFF	TGTGCCAGCAGCGTGGACGGGGGCTCCTACAATGAGCAGTTCTTC
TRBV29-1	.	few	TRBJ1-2	CSVAGFYGYTF	TGCAGCGTTGCAGGGTTCTATGGCTACACCTTC
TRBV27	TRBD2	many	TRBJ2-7	CASSFGRDQSSYEQYF	TGTGCCAGCAGTTTTGGGAGGGACCAGAGCTCCTACGAGCAGTACTTC
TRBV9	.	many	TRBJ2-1	CASTTPGGRDSTQFF	TGTGCCAGCACCACCCCCGGTGGGCGGGACTCGACCCAGTTCTTC
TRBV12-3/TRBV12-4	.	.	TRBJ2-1	CASSIAGSSYNEQFF	TGTGCCAGCAGCATCGCTGGTAGCTCCTACAATGAGCAGTTCTTC
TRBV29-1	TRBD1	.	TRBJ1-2	CSVAGTVSNYGYTF	TGCAGCGTAGCCGGGACAGTCTCTAACTATGGCTACACCTTC
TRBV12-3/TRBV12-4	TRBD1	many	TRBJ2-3	CASSHGQARTDTQYF	TGTGCCAGCAGTCACGGACAGGCTCGCACAGATACGCAGTATTTT
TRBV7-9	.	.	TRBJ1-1	CASSLITREAFF	TGTGCCAGCAGCTTAATCACCCGTGAAGCTTTCTTT
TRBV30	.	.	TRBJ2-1	CAWSRGNSDEQFF	TGTGCCTGGAGTAGGGGGAATTCGGATGAGCAGTTCTTC
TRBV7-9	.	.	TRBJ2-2	CAATTPANTGELFF	TGTGCCGCCACTACACCCGCGAACACCGGGGAGCTGTTTTTT
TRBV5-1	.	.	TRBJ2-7	CASSALLSYEQYF	TGCGCCAGCAGCGCCCTCCTCTCCTACGAGCAGTACTTC
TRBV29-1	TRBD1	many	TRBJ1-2	CSVGQGVNGYTF	TGCAGCGTAGGACAGGGAGTAAATGGCTACACCTTC
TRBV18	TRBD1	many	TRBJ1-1	CASSPGQGSYTEAFF	TGTGCCAGCTCCCCGGGACAGGGTTCGTACACTGAAGCTTTCTTT
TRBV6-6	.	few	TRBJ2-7	CASRPTTPGNEQYF	TGTGCCAGCAGACCTACGACCCCAGGGAACGAGCAGTACTTC
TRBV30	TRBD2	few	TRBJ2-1	CAWSVGLAGYNEQFF	TGTGCCTGGAGTGTCGGTCTAGCGGGGTACAATGAGCAGTTCTTC
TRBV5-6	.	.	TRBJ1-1	CASSFYRRLPEAFF	TGTGCCAGCAGCTTTTACAGGCGGTTACCTGAAGCTTTCTTT
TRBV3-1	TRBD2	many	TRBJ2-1	CASSQEASGLNNEQFF	TGTGCCAGCAGCCAAGAAGCTAGCGGATTAAACAATGAGCAGTTCTTC
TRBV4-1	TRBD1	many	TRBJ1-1	CASSQPGTDWWDEAFF	TGCGCCAGCAGCCAACCCGGGACAGATTGGTGGGATGAAGCTTTCTTT
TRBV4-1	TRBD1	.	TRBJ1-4	CASSQGQGARAEKLFF	TGCGCCAGCAGCCAGGGACAGGGGGCGCGGGCTGAAAAACTGTTTTTT
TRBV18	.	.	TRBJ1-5	CASSPIPLWGGQGNNQPQHF	TGTGCCAGCTCACCTATCCCCTTGTGGGGAGGGCAAGGGAACAATCAGCCCCAGCATTTT
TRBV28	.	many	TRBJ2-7	CASSHLERAYEQYF	TGTGCCAGCAGTCACCTCGAGAGGGCCTACGAGCAGTACTTC
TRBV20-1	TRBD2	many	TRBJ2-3	CSARTSGRVTDTQYF	TGCAGTGCGCGGACTAGCGGGAGGGTCACAGATACGCAGTATTTT
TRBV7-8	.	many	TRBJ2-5	CASSLDRVQETQYF	TGTGCCAGCAGCTTAGATCGAGTTCAAGAGACCCAGTACTTC
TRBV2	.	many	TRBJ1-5	CASSVERATYSNQPQHF	TGTGCCAGCAGTGTAGAGAGGGCTACTTATAGCAATCAGCCCCAGCATTTT